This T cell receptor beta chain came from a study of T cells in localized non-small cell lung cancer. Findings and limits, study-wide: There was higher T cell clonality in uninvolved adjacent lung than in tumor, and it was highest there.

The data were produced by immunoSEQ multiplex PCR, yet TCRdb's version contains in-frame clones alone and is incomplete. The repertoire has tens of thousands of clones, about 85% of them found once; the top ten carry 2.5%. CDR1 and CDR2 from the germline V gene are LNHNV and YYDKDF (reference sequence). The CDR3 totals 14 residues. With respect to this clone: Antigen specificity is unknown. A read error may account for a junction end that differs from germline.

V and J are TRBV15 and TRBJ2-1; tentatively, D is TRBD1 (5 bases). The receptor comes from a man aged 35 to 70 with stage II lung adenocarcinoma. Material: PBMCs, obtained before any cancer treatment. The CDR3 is CATSQSTEYSEQFF. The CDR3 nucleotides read TGTGCCACCAGCCAGTCGACAGAGTACAGTGAGCAGTTCTTC.